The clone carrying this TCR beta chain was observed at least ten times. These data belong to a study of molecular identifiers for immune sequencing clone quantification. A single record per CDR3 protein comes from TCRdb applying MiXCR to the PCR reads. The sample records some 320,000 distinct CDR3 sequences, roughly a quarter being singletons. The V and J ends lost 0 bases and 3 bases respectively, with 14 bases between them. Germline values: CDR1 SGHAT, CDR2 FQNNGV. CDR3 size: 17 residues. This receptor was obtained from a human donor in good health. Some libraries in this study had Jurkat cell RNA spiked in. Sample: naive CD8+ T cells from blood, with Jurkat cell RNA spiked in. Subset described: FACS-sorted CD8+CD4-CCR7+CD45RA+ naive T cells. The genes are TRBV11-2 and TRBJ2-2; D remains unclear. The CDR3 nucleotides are TGTGCCAGCAGCTTAGAGCCTGTGCCACTGGACACCGGGGAGCTGTTTTTT. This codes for CASSLEPVPLDTGELFF.